The next 5 T cell receptor beta chains were all read from a single sample in a study of CD8+ T cells in alopecia areata. RNA was extracted and reverse transcribed into cDNA as the sequencing template. The assay was immunoSEQ multiplex PCR, and TCRdb's table has in-frame clones only and misses some. Here the sample spans about 200,000 clones, more than 55% being singletons. The material sequenced was CD8+ T cells sorted from blood. The receptors originated from a human donor in good health.

The V gene is TRBV27, the J gene TRBJ2-7; 7 nucleotides align to TRBD1. This CDR3 spans 16 amino acids. Germline lookup yields CDR1 MNHEY and CDR2 SMNVEV (reference sequence). Trimming took 4 bases from V and 3 from J; bases not matched to a gene: 12. CDR3 in DNA: TGTGCCAGCAGTTCACAGGTGGGGACAGCGCTCTACGAGCAGTACTTC. Amino acids: CASSSQVGTALYEQYF.

This chain uses TRBV11-2 with TRBJ1-2; TRBD1 is a possible D gene (6 bases). Germline loops: CDR1 SGHAT, CDR2 FQNNGV. The CDR3 consists of 12 residues. V lost 4 bases and J lost 8, with 11 bases in between. CDR3 bases: TGTGCCAGCAGCTCACAGGGTTTCGGCTACACCTTC. Its protein product is CASSSQGFGYTF.

This clone was observed a handful of times. Other DNA sequences within the sample encode an identical CDR3. This chain links TRBV14 with TRBJ2-7, with a weak D call TRBD2 (5 bases). This CDR3 is built from 11 residues. Deletions cut 4 bases from V and 4 bases from J, with 5 bases between. Germline lookup yields CDR1 SGHDN and CDR2 FVKESK. The CDR3 bases are TGTGCCAGCAGCCGAGGGTACGAGCAGTACTTC. This sequence encodes CASSRGYEQYF.

The chain has TRBV29-1 and TRBJ1-1; a possible D gene is TRBD1 (6 bases). Germline V gives CDR1 SQVTM, CDR2 ANQGSEA. V dropped 6 bases and J dropped 5 bases, with 19 bases sitting between them. The CDR3 is 14 residues long. CDR3 DNA sequence: TGCAGCGTCCCCGCGGGGGGCCCTGGAACTGAAGCTTTCTTT. As protein: CSVPAGGPGTEAFF.

The CDR3 DNA is TGTGCCAGCAGCTTCTCCACAGGGGTGCTATCCAATACGCAGTATTTT. It yields the protein CASSFSTGVLSNTQYF. This sequence joins TRBV7-3 and TRBJ2-3; 7 nucleotides agree with TRBD1. From germline, CDR1 is SGHTA and CDR2 FQGTGA. Unmatched junction bases numbered 13, after V lost 3 bases and J lost 7 bases. This CDR3 spans 16 amino acids. The full variable domain, rest sourced from reference TRBV7-3 and TRBJ2-3, is GAGVSQTPSNKVTEKGKYVELRCDPISGHTALYWYRQSLGQGPEFLIYFQGTGAADDSGLPNDRFFAVRPEGSVSTLKIQRTERGDSAVYLCASSFSTGVLSNTQYFGPGTRLTVL.